One and the same sample provided the 28 T cell receptor beta chains below, sequenced in a study of graft-versus-host responses after intestinal transplantation. The table came from immunoSEQ multiplex PCR; TCRdb's copy has only in-frame clones and leaves some out. The profile covers 9,500 to 12,000 clones, with roughly 92% appearing a single time and roughly 3.5% taken by the ten largest. The sample's time point: postoperative day 105 after intestinal transplantation (dayNNNN = postoperative day). The sample in question was PBMCs, obtained 105 days after intestinal transplantation. The source of these receptors is a human patient who received an intestinal transplant, so some T cells may come from the graft donor.

This chain joins TRBV11-1 and TRBJ2-3; 7 nucleotides agree with TRBD2. The CDR3 covers 15 residues. With V trimmed by 0 bases and J by 3 bases, 3 bases remained unmatched. Germline loops: CDR1 SGHAT, CDR2 FQDESV (reference sequence). CDR3 DNA: TGTGCCAGCAGCTTAGCGGGGAGGGTTACAGATACGCAGTATTTT. Protein sequence: CASSLAGRVTDTQYF.

This clone was found once. V is TRBV6-5 and J is TRBJ2-7; perhaps D is TRBD1 or TRBD2 (5 bases each). V shed 5 bases and J shed 4 bases, with 15 bases lying between them. The germline V gene encodes CDR1 MNHEY and CDR2 SVGAGI. The CDR3 contains 14 residues. The chain's CDR3 is CASSGGPPWYEQYF. The CDR3 region has the DNA TGTGCCAGCAGTGGGGGACCGCCCTGGTACGAGCAGTACTTC.

V is TRBV19 and J is TRBJ1-2; tentatively, D is TRBD1 (5 bases). Germline CDR1 and CDR2: LNHDA and SQIVND (reference sequence). The CDR3 extends over 16 amino acids. The V gene lost 3 bases and the J gene lost 6 bases, with 20 bases spanning the gap. This CDR3 is CASSILFGTRFHGYTF. The CDR3 region has the DNA TGTGCCAGTAGTATCCTCTTCGGGACGCGGTTTCATGGCTACACCTTC. The variable domain in full, with the rest retrieved from reference TRBV19 and TRBJ1-2, is DGGITQSPKYLFRKEGQNVTLSCEQNLNHDAMYWYRQDPGQGLRLIYYSQIVNDFQKGDIAEGYSVSREKKESFPLTVTSAQKNPTAFYLCASSILFGTRFHGYTFGSGTRLTVV.

This chain uses TRBV18 with TRBJ2-7; D is perhaps TRBD1 or TRBD2 (6 bases each). The germline V gene encodes CDR1 KGHSH and CDR2 LQKENI. V gave up 6 bases and J gave up 4 bases, with 19 bases separating them. The CDR3 spans 15 residues. CDR3 DNA sequence: TGTGCCAGCTCCAAGAGGGGGGCACGCTTGTACGAGCAGTACTTC. Protein: CASSKRGARLYEQYF.

In this sample, this clone turned up a few times. J is TRBJ2-3 and V is TRBV5-1; TRBD2 is a possible D gene (6 bases). Germline V gene lookup returns CDR1 SGHRS and CDR2 YFSETQ. CDR3 length equals 17 residues. Trimming cost V 0 bases and J 3 bases, with 17 bases left between them. CDR3 nucleotides: TGCGCCAGCAGCTTGGACCCTCCTCCGGGAGATACAGATACGCAGTATTTT. Protein sequence: CASSLDPPPGDTDTQYF.

The chain recombines TRBV14 with TRBJ2-2, with 9 bases matching TRBD1. Looked up from germline, CDR1 is SGHDN and CDR2 is FVKESK. The length of the CDR3 is 16 residues. Unmatched junction bases numbered 6, after V lost 1 base and J lost 6 bases. CDR3 sequence (DNA): TGTGCCAGCAGCCAAGCTAGGACAGGGGTGGCCGGGGAGCTGTTTTTT. This translates into CASSQARTGVAGELFF.

This sequence joins TRBV4-1 and TRBJ2-7, with 9 bases identical to TRBD1. This CDR3 region has 16 residues. Germline-derived CDR1 and CDR2 are MGHRA and YSYEKL. The V and J ends lost 2 bases and 4 bases, in that order; junction bases with no gene match: 9. The CDR3 here is CASSQIPGTGSYEQYF. The DNA of the CDR3 is TGCGCCAGCAGCCAAATACCCGGGACAGGGTCTTACGAGCAGTACTTC.

This clone has more than one count but fewer than ten. The chain is built from TRBV27 and TRBJ2-3; a possible D gene is TRBD1 (5 bases). V was trimmed by 7 bases and J by 4 bases, leaving 12 bases between them. Germline lookup yields CDR1 MNHEY and CDR2 SMNVEV (reference sequence). The CDR3 covers 13 residues. DNA of the CDR3: TGTGCCAGCAAACAGGTTTTGTCAGATACGCAGTATTTT. Its translation: CASKQVLSDTQYF.

The chain employs TRBV6-1 and TRBJ1-4; D remains unclear. V gave up 5 bases and J gave up 7 bases, with 8 bases separating them. The CDR3 consists of 12 residues. Germline V gene lookup returns CDR1 MNHNS and CDR2 SASEGT. The CDR3 sequence is CASSHLFEKLFF. CDR3 DNA: TGTGCCAGCAGTCATCTTTTTGAAAAACTGTTTTTT.

This chain uses TRBV18 with TRBJ2-1; 14 nucleotides align to TRBD2. The V segment lost 3 bases and the J segment 5 bases; nucleotides outside the gene matches: 3. Looked up from germline, CDR1 is KGHSH and CDR2 is LQKENI. This CDR3 region has 16 residues. The CDR3: CASSPLTSGGDNEQFF. The CDR3 nucleotides read TGTGCCAGCTCACCGTTGACTAGCGGGGGGGACAATGAGCAGTTCTTC.

The V gene is TRBV29-1, the J gene TRBJ2-5; the D call may be TRBD1 or TRBD2 (5 bases each). V was cut by 1 base and J by 4 bases, with 13 bases left in between. The germline gives CDR1 SQVTM, CDR2 ANQGSEA. The CDR3 sequence is 14 residues long. The CDR3 DNA reads as TGCAGCGTTGAAGGGGAGACAGACGGAGAGACCCAGTACTTC. Its translation is CSVEGETDGETQYF.

The rearrangement uses TRBV29-1 and TRBJ2-3; D may be TRBD1 (5 bases). Germline V CDR1 and CDR2: SQVTM, ANQGSEA. This CDR3 is built from 12 residues. V lost 0 bases, J lost 8 bases, and 9 bases lay in between. This CDR3 is CSVEDRRGTQYF. The CDR3, as DNA: TGCAGCGTTGAAGATCGAAGGGGTACGCAGTATTTT.

The count of this clone is one. J is TRBJ2-1 and V is TRBV29-1, with 9 bases lining up with TRBD2. Germline V gene lookup returns CDR1 SQVTM and CDR2 ANQGSEA. The CDR3 runs to 16 residues. Trimming at V came to 1 base and at J to 7 bases, leaving 11 bases not matched to a gene. CDR3 nucleotides: TGCAGCGTTGAAGGTTTTATGGGACTAGCCGCAAATGAGCAGTTCTTC. It codes for CSVEGFMGLAANEQFF.

The table lists this clone with a few counts. The chain couples TRBV7-9 to TRBJ2-1; 11 nucleotides agree with TRBD2. CDR1 and CDR2 (germline): SEHNR, FQNEAQ (reference sequence). Trimming removed 4 bases from V and 2 bases from J; junction bases left unmatched: 1. The CDR3 extends over 15 amino acids. CDR3 residues: CASSSGLAAYNEQFF. CDR3 bases: TGTGCCAGCAGCTCGGGACTAGCGGCCTACAATGAGCAGTTCTTC.

The V and J genes are TRBV2 and TRBJ1-1; D not resolved. Trimming shortened V by 9 bases and J by 0 bases, and 8 bases separated the two germline ends. Germline V gives CDR1 SNHLY, CDR2 FYNNEI. The CDR3 loop spans 12 amino acids. The CDR3 bases are TGTGCCAGAGGACGGTTGAACACTGAAGCTTTCTTT. Residues: CARGRLNTEAFF.

The chain combines TRBV5-1 with TRBJ1-5; 7 bases line up with TRBD1. V lost 4 bases and J lost 0; bases outside the gene matches: 4. In germline, CDR1 is SGHRS, CDR2 YFSETQ. The CDR3 is 15 amino acids. The CDR3, as DNA: TGCGCCAGCAGCCCCGGGACAGATAGCAATCAGCCCCAGCATTTT. Protein sequence: CASSPGTDSNQPQHF.

This rearrangement joins TRBV6-6 to TRBJ1-2; D is unclear. This CDR3 is 11 amino acids long. Between the trimmed V and J ends, which lost 5 bases and 8 bases, there was a span of 9 bases. Per germline, CDR1 MNHNY and CDR2 SVGAGI (reference sequence). The DNA of the CDR3 is TGTGCCAGCAGTCACAATAGGGGCTACACCTTC. Its translation: CASSHNRGYTF.

V and J are TRBV6-5 and TRBJ1-6; 10 bases agree with TRBD1. Germline loops: CDR1 MNHEY, CDR2 SVGAGI. CDR3 length: 13 residues. Trimming cost V 4 bases and J 11 bases; bases outside gene matches: 2. The CDR3 region has the DNA TGTGCCAGCAGTTTCGGGACAGGGGCACCCCTCCACTTT. Translation: CASSFGTGAPLHF.

This chain links TRBV10-3 with TRBJ2-1; 9 positions match TRBD2. V gave up 2 bases and J gave up 2 bases; unmatched junction bases: 4. Germline V gene sequence: CDR1 ENHRY, CDR2 SYGVKD. CDR3 length: 16 residues. The CDR3 loop is CAISEGLAITYNEQFF. As DNA, the CDR3 is TGTGCCATCAGTGAGGGACTAGCGATCACCTACAATGAGCAGTTCTTC.

The chain uses TRBV19 and TRBJ2-5, with 8 bases that match TRBD1. This CDR3 comprises 16 residues. Germline V gene data show CDR1 as LNHDA and CDR2 as SQIVND (reference sequence). V trimming: 5 bases; J trimming: 4 bases; junction bases outside the gene matches: 12. The CDR3 DNA reads as TGTGCCAGTAGTCTCACAGACAGGGGACCAGGAGAGACCCAGTACTTC. It yields the protein CASSLTDRGPGETQYF.

This clone came up a few times. This chain links TRBV6-4 with TRBJ1-6; 12 nucleotides line up with TRBD1. Germline assignment: CDR1 MRHNA and CDR2 SNTAGT. The CDR3 has 14 amino acids. With 2 bases clipped from V and 10 bases from J, the junction kept 0 bases outside the gene matches. The CDR3 sequence: CASSDGTGGSPLHF. The CDR3 bases are TGTGCCAGCAGTGACGGGACAGGGGGCTCACCCCTCCACTTT.

This clone has only a few counts. The chain carries TRBV21-1 and TRBJ2-2; TRBD2 was called by the table and not checked on the DNA. TRBV21-1 is flagged as a pseudogene. The CDR3 runs 17 residues. The CDR3 DNA is TGTGCCAGCACCCTGTTATTTGACGGCCCGAGGGCCGGGGAGCTGTTTTTT. Residues: CASTLLFDGPRAGELFF.

The V and J genes are TRBV5-1 and TRBJ2-5, with 7 bases aligning to TRBD2. Unmatched junction bases numbered 4, after V lost 2 bases and J lost 0 bases. Germline V gene lookup returns CDR1 SGHRS and CDR2 YFSETQ. This CDR3 is built from 15 residues. CDR3 DNA sequence: TGCGCCAGCAGCTTTGCCGGGACTAACCAAGAGACCCAGTACTTC. Translating it yields CASSFAGTNQETQYF.

V and J are TRBV11-2 and TRBJ2-1; TRBD1 matches 8 bases. J gave up 10 bases and V 0 bases, and 11 bases lay outside the gene matches. The CDR3 has 16 residues. From germline, CDR1 is SGHAT and CDR2 FQNNGV. CDR3 DNA: TGTGCCAGCAGCTTAGATATCCGGGGAAGACAGGGGGAGCAGTTCTTC. It yields the protein CASSLDIRGRQGEQFF.

This sequence joins TRBV27 and TRBJ2-7; the D gene is possibly TRBD2 (6 bases). The germline V gene encodes CDR1 MNHEY and CDR2 SMNVEV (reference sequence). This CDR3 spans 13 amino acids. With 2 bases removed from V and 5 bases from J, the gap between germline ends came to 10 bases. The CDR3 DNA reads as TGTGCCAGCAGTTTAGGAGGCGGGGACGAGCAGTACTTC. Encoded protein: CASSLGGGDEQYF.

The V call is TRBV18, the J call TRBJ1-6; TRBD1 matches 8 bases. The V gene's germline CDR1 is KGHSH and CDR2 LQKENI. Unmatched junction bases numbered 10, after V lost 4 bases and J lost 8 bases. The CDR3 is made up of 16 amino acids. The CDR3 reads CASSRWTGTSDSPLHF. Here the CDR3 DNA reads TGTGCCAGCTCACGGTGGACAGGGACTTCGGATTCACCCCTCCACTTT.

The chain joins TRBV27 to TRBJ1-1; TRBD1 might be the D (5 bases). The V gene's germline CDR1 is MNHEY and CDR2 SMNVEV (reference sequence). This CDR3 has 13 amino acids. V lost 5 bases and J lost 2, with 9 bases in between. CDR3 residues: CASSPGGNTEAFF. For the CDR3, the DNA is TGTGCCAGCAGTCCGGGGGGAAACACTGAAGCTTTCTTT.

This clone is a singleton in its sample. CDR3 residues: CASSQLTGAGKKLFF. The CDR3 DNA is TGCGCCAGCAGCCAACTTACAGGGGCAGGGAAAAAACTGTTTTTT. The genes are TRBV4-1 and TRBJ1-4; 7 positions match TRBD1. CDR1 is MGHRA and CDR2 is YSYEKL in the germline V gene. This CDR3 is built from 15 residues. V lost 2 bases to trimming and J lost 9 bases; unmatched junction nucleotides: 9.